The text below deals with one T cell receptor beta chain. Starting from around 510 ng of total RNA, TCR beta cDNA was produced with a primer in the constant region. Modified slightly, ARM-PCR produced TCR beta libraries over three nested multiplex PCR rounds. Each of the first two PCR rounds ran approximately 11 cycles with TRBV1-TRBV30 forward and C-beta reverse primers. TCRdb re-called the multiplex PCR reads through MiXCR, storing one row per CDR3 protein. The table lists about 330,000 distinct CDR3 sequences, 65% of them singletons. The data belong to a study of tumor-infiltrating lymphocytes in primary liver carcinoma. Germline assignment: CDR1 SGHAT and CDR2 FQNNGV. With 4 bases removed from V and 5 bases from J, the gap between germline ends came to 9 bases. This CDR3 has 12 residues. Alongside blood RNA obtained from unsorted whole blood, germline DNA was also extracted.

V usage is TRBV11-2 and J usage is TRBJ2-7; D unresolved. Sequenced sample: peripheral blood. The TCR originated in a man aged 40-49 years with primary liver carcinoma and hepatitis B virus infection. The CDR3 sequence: CASSSKTHEQYF. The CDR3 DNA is TGTGCCAGCAGCTCCAAAACGCACGAGCAGTACTTC.